This T cell receptor beta chain was sequenced for a study of regulatory T cells in long-lasting Graves disease. Study-level results: Persistent disease samples used TRBV28, TRBJ1-2 and TRBJ2-5 preferentially.

Trimming at V came to 5 bases and at J to 4 bases, leaving 8 bases not matched to a gene. The CDR3 consists of 15 residues. This clonotype has a count of ten or more. Its antigen is unknown. Combining iRepertoire HTBI primers with Arm-PCR of CDR3 regions, the authors built TCR beta libraries. The authors' processing: Identified segments across samples numbered some 62 TRBV and roughly 15 TRBJ. Using its own MiXCR run on the multiplex PCR reads, TCRdb lists one record per CDR3 protein. TCRdb, not the original authors, processed these V and J calls. The sample shows roughly 500,000 distinct CDR3 sequences, around 15% of them seen only once. The time point denotes: newly diagnosed GD, antithyroid drugs for less than 3 months. The TCR library was prepared using RNA isolated from PBMCs. Patients were enrolled at an endocrinology department in Xi'an, China. A further study also used this sample, focusing on T cells in Graves' hyperthyroidism and ophthalmopathy. That paper adds: The blood repertoire included most of the expanded thyroid clonotypes above 0.001.

The rearrangement links TRBV12-3 or TRBV12-4 to TRBJ2-7, with TRBD2 identical over 10 bases. The sequencing here drew on peripheral blood mononuclear cells (PBMCs), taken at new diagnosis, from a patient treated with antithyroid drugs. The receptor comes from a woman aged 45-65 years with Graves disease. CDR3 DNA sequence: TGTGCCAGCAGTCCGCGACTAGCGGGTAAATACGAGCAGTACTTC. Encoded protein: CASSPRLAGKYEQYF.